Reported below is one T cell receptor (beta chain). Trimming at V came to 6 bases and at J to 7 bases, leaving 10 bases not matched to a gene. The germline CDR1 and CDR2 sequences are MNHEY and SMNVEV (reference sequence). CDR3 size: 16 residues. The entry originates in a study of cytomegalovirus exposure and HLA in healthy donors. The PCR had 60 Vbeta and 13 Jbeta primers. TCRdb's table, derived via immunoSEQ multiplex PCR, lists solely in-frame clones and lacks some. The sample shows tens of thousands of clones, roughly 76% of them seen only once. Sequences were obtained from PBMCs. This chain connects TRBV27 to TRBJ2-1; 12 bases map to TRBD2. The TCR comes from a woman in her twenties or thirties in good health and CMV-seronegative. Here the CDR3 reads CASRLRPSGRGNEQFF. As DNA, the CDR3 is TGTGCCAGCAGACTTCGGCCTAGCGGGAGGGGAAATGAGCAGTTCTTC.